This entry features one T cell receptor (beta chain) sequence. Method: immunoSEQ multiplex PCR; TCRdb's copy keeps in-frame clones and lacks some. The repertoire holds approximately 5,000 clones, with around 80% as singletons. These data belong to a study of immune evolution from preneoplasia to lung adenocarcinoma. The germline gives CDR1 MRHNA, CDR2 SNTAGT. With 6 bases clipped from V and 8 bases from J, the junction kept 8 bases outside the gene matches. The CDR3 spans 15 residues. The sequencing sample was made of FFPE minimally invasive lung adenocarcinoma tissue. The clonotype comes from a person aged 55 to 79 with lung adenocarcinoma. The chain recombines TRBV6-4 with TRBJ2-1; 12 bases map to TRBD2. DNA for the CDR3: TGTGCCAGCAGCCCGACTAGCGGGAGTGGGGATGAGCAGTTCTTC. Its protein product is CASSPTSGSGDEQFF.